These T cell receptor beta chains were read from a single sample in a study of siplizumab effects on memory and regulatory T cells. The data were produced by immunoSEQ multiplex PCR, yet TCRdb's version contains in-frame clones alone and is incomplete. The repertoire has tens of thousands of clones, more than 85% of them found once; the top ten carry approximately 0.35%. Input material: naive CD8+ T cells sorted from blood. The receptor source for this set is a human donor in good health. Both conserved end residues are part of each CDR3. A D gene is named only where the DNA matches it firmly. Where a row states a size, it is once, few, many or the class of an expanded clone; other rows omit it.

v_call: TRBV7-3; j_call: TRBJ2-1; d_call: TRBD2; clone_size: once; cdr3_aa: CASSPHSGKSSSYNEQFF; cdr3_nt: TGTGCCAGCAGCCCCCATAGCGGGAAATCTAGCTCCTACAATGAGCAGTTCTTC
v_call: TRBV14; j_call: TRBJ2-7; d_call: TRBD2; clone_size: -; cdr3_aa: CASSQGTSGSYEQYF; cdr3_nt: TGTGCCAGCAGCCAAGGGACTAGCGGGAGCTACGAGCAGTACTTC
v_call: TRBV4-1; j_call: TRBJ2-2; d_call: -; clone_size: -; cdr3_aa: CASSQEQVPANTGELFF; cdr3_nt: TGCGCCAGCAGCCAAGAACAGGTACCGGCCAACACCGGGGAGCTGTTTTTT
v_call: TRBV6-1; j_call: TRBJ1-1; d_call: -; clone_size: -; cdr3_aa: CASNIPNTEAFF; cdr3_nt: TGTGCCAGCAATATTCCGAACACTGAAGCTTTCTTT
v_call: TRBV7-9; j_call: TRBJ1-4; d_call: -; clone_size: -; cdr3_aa: CASSLSARQGSEKLFF; cdr3_nt: TGTGCCAGCAGCCTCTCGGCCCGGCAGGGTAGTGAAAAACTGTTTTTT
v_call: TRBV30; j_call: TRBJ2-2; d_call: -; clone_size: -; cdr3_aa: CAWSVVPTSTGELFF; cdr3_nt: TGTGCCTGGAGTGTTGTACCAACCTCCACCGGGGAGCTGTTTTTT
v_call: TRBV14; j_call: TRBJ1-3; d_call: -; clone_size: -; cdr3_aa: CASSADWVQGNTIYF; cdr3_nt: TGTGCCAGCAGCGCCGACTGGGTGCAAGGAAACACCATATATTTT
v_call: TRBV2; j_call: TRBJ2-5; d_call: TRBD1; clone_size: -; cdr3_aa: CASSEGTGGETQYF; cdr3_nt: TGTGCCAGCAGTGAAGGGACAGGGGGGGAGACCCAGTACTTC
v_call: TRBV6-1; j_call: TRBJ2-7; d_call: -; clone_size: -; cdr3_aa: CASSELRDPTYEQYF; cdr3_nt: TGTGCCAGCAGTGAATTAAGGGATCCCACCTACGAGCAGTACTTC
v_call: TRBV11-2; j_call: TRBJ1-1; d_call: -; clone_size: few; cdr3_aa: CASSLDIAGGAFF; cdr3_nt: TGTGCCAGCAGCTTAGATATTGCAGGAGGGGCTTTCTTT
v_call: TRBV27; j_call: TRBJ2-7; d_call: TRBD1; clone_size: -; cdr3_aa: CASSYGQGGAYEQYF; cdr3_nt: TGTGCCAGCAGTTACGGACAGGGAGGTGCCTACGAGCAGTACTTC
v_call: TRBV15; j_call: TRBJ2-7; d_call: TRBD2; clone_size: -; cdr3_aa: CATSRVGTSGTYEQYF; cdr3_nt: TGTGCCACCAGCAGAGTTGGGACTAGCGGAACGTACGAGCAGTACTTC
v_call: TRBV13; j_call: TRBJ2-1; d_call: TRBD2; clone_size: -; cdr3_aa: CASSPTGLERREQFF; cdr3_nt: TGTGCCAGCAGCCCAACGGGACTAGAGAGACGGGAGCAGTTCTTC
v_call: TRBV6-6; j_call: TRBJ1-4; d_call: -; clone_size: -; cdr3_aa: CASSYINEKLFF; cdr3_nt: TGTGCCAGCAGTTACATTAATGAAAAACTGTTTTTT
v_call: TRBV7-3; j_call: TRBJ1-2; d_call: TRBD1; clone_size: -; cdr3_aa: CASRADRGQVGYTF; cdr3_nt: TGTGCCAGCAGGGCGGACAGGGGGCAGGTTGGCTACACCTTC
v_call: TRBV27; j_call: TRBJ1-1; d_call: -; clone_size: -; cdr3_aa: CASSWAGITEAFF; cdr3_nt: TGTGCCAGCAGCTGGGCAGGGATAACTGAAGCTTTCTTT
v_call: TRBV5-1; j_call: TRBJ2-3; d_call: TRBD1; clone_size: -; cdr3_aa: CASSLQDRGVDTQYF; cdr3_nt: TGCGCCAGCAGCTTACAGGACAGGGGGGTTGATACGCAGTATTTT
v_call: TRBV25-1; j_call: TRBJ1-3; d_call: -; clone_size: -; cdr3_aa: CASSEYRHLSGNTIYF; cdr3_nt: TGTGCCAGCAGTGAATACCGCCACCTCTCTGGAAACACCATATATTTT
v_call: TRBV27; j_call: TRBJ1-2; d_call: TRBD1; clone_size: -; cdr3_aa: CASSSTGVSYGYTF; cdr3_nt: TGTGCCAGCAGTTCAACAGGGGTTTCCTATGGCTACACCTTC
v_call: TRBV7-9; j_call: TRBJ1-5; d_call: -; clone_size: few; cdr3_aa: CASSADGRSNQPQHF; cdr3_nt: TGTGCCAGCAGCGCCGACGGGAGAAGCAATCAGCCCCAGCATTTT
v_call: TRBV27; j_call: TRBJ1-5; d_call: -; clone_size: -; cdr3_aa: CASSFSQNQPQHF; cdr3_nt: TGTGCCAGCAGTTTCTCCCAGAATCAGCCCCAGCATTTT
v_call: TRBV6-5; j_call: TRBJ1-1; d_call: -; clone_size: -; cdr3_aa: CASTTGGTSEAFF; cdr3_nt: TGTGCCAGCACGACTGGGGGGACGAGTGAAGCTTTCTTT
v_call: TRBV19; j_call: TRBJ2-1; d_call: TRBD2; clone_size: -; cdr3_aa: CASSTASGGLYNEQFF; cdr3_nt: TGTGCCAGTAGTACGGCTAGCGGGGGTTTGTACAATGAGCAGTTCTTC
v_call: TRBV7-2; j_call: TRBJ2-7; d_call: -; clone_size: -; cdr3_aa: CASSLQVEASLYEQYF; cdr3_nt: TGTGCCAGCAGCTTACAGGTGGAGGCTAGCCTCTACGAGCAGTACTTC
v_call: TRBV7-8; j_call: TRBJ2-5; d_call: -; clone_size: -; cdr3_aa: CASSLRAQETQYF; cdr3_nt: TGTGCCAGCAGCTTACGAGCACAAGAGACCCAGTACTTC
v_call: TRBV7-9; j_call: TRBJ2-7; d_call: -; clone_size: -; cdr3_aa: CASSRKGTYYEQYF; cdr3_nt: TGTGCCAGCAGTCGCAAGGGGACCTACTACGAGCAGTACTTC
v_call: TRBV14; j_call: TRBJ2-2; d_call: TRBD2; clone_size: -; cdr3_aa: CASSQTSGGAPTGELFF; cdr3_nt: TGTGCCAGCAGCCAAACTAGCGGGGGGGCCCCCACCGGGGAGCTGTTTTTT
v_call: TRBV6-6; j_call: TRBJ2-5; d_call: -; clone_size: -; cdr3_aa: CASSYEGIQETQYF; cdr3_nt: TGTGCCAGCAGTTACGAGGGTATCCAAGAGACCCAGTACTTC
v_call: TRBV19; j_call: TRBJ1-1; d_call: TRBD1; clone_size: few; cdr3_aa: CASAMAGGNTEAFF; cdr3_nt: TGTGCCAGCGCGATGGCAGGGGGCAACACTGAAGCTTTCTTT
v_call: TRBV19; j_call: TRBJ2-1; d_call: TRBD2; clone_size: once; cdr3_aa: CASIPGTRSSYNEQFF; cdr3_nt: TGTGCCAGTATCCCCGGGACTAGAAGCTCCTACAATGAGCAGTTCTTC
v_call: TRBV27; j_call: TRBJ1-1; d_call: -; clone_size: -; cdr3_aa: CASSWSPNTEAFF; cdr3_nt: TGTGCCAGCAGTTGGTCTCCGAACACTGAAGCTTTCTTT
v_call: TRBV10-3; j_call: TRBJ2-5; d_call: -; clone_size: -; cdr3_aa: CAISPDGVSRGTQYF; cdr3_nt: TGTGCCATCAGTCCTGACGGGGTTTCTCGGGGGACCCAGTACTTC
v_call: TRBV6-6; j_call: TRBJ2-5; d_call: TRBD1; clone_size: -; cdr3_aa: CASSYSVGTEETQYF; cdr3_nt: TGTGCCAGCAGTTACTCGGTCGGGACAGAAGAGACCCAGTACTTC
v_call: TRBV19; j_call: TRBJ2-2; d_call: -; clone_size: -; cdr3_aa: CASSIVSGGELFF; cdr3_nt: TGTGCCAGTAGTATTGTTTCAGGGGGGGAGCTGTTTTTT
v_call: TRBV2; j_call: TRBJ2-7; d_call: -; clone_size: -; cdr3_aa: CASSEFLNSYEQYF; cdr3_nt: TGTGCCAGCAGTGAATTCTTGAACTCCTACGAGCAGTACTTC
v_call: TRBV5-6; j_call: TRBJ2-7; d_call: -; clone_size: -; cdr3_aa: CASSADGYEQYF; cdr3_nt: TGTGCCAGCAGCGCGGACGGCTACGAGCAGTACTTC
v_call: TRBV4-1; j_call: TRBJ2-7; d_call: -; clone_size: -; cdr3_aa: CASTLTGTSYLGEQYF; cdr3_nt: TGCGCCAGCACCCTTACCGGGACCTCCTATCTCGGGGAGCAGTACTTC
v_call: TRBV13; j_call: TRBJ1-3; d_call: -; clone_size: once; cdr3_aa: CASSLDGISGNTIYF; cdr3_nt: TGTGCCAGCAGCTTAGACGGAATCTCTGGAAACACCATATATTTT
v_call: TRBV10-3; j_call: TRBJ2-5; d_call: TRBD1; clone_size: -; cdr3_aa: CAISEGTGQETQYF; cdr3_nt: TGTGCCATCAGTGAGGGGACAGGCCAAGAGACCCAGTACTTC
v_call: TRBV6-5; j_call: TRBJ1-1; d_call: -; clone_size: -; cdr3_aa: CASSYRSHGEAFF; cdr3_nt: TGTGCCAGCAGTTACAGATCCCACGGGGAAGCTTTCTTT
v_call: TRBV4-1; j_call: TRBJ1-1; d_call: -; clone_size: -; cdr3_aa: CASSPTPNTEAFF; cdr3_nt: TGCGCCAGCAGCCCTACCCCGAACACTGAAGCTTTCTTT
v_call: TRBV5-6; j_call: TRBJ2-5; d_call: TRBD2; clone_size: -; cdr3_aa: CASSQGLAFQETQYF; cdr3_nt: TGTGCCAGCAGCCAGGGACTAGCGTTCCAAGAGACCCAGTACTTC
v_call: TRBV7-2; j_call: TRBJ1-4; d_call: -; clone_size: -; cdr3_aa: CASSLGWGEKLFF; cdr3_nt: TGTGCCAGCAGCTTAGGATGGGGAGAAAAACTGTTTTTT
v_call: TRBV11-2; j_call: TRBJ2-7; d_call: -; clone_size: few; cdr3_aa: CASSQTPAYEQYF; cdr3_nt: TGTGCCAGCAGCCAGACACCGGCCTACGAGCAGTACTTC
v_call: TRBV4-1; j_call: TRBJ2-7; d_call: -; clone_size: -; cdr3_aa: CASSQGINYEQYF; cdr3_nt: TGCGCCAGCAGCCAAGGCATAAACTACGAGCAGTACTTC
v_call: TRBV6-5; j_call: TRBJ1-2; d_call: -; clone_size: -; cdr3_aa: CASSYSHPTGGGYTF; cdr3_nt: TGTGCCAGCAGTTACTCTCACCCCACCGGGGGTGGCTACACCTTC
v_call: TRBV5-4; j_call: TRBJ2-2; d_call: TRBD2; clone_size: -; cdr3_aa: CASSQGLAGGPDTGELFF; cdr3_nt: TGTGCCAGCAGCCAGGGACTAGCGGGGGGGCCGGACACCGGGGAGCTGTTTTTT
v_call: TRBV14; j_call: TRBJ2-3; d_call: TRBD2; clone_size: -; cdr3_aa: CASSLPGLGSGLEQYF; cdr3_nt: TGTGCCAGCAGCCTACCGGGACTAGGGAGTGGGTTGGAGCAGTATTTT
v_call: TRBV7-2; j_call: TRBJ2-7; d_call: -; clone_size: -; cdr3_aa: CASSLAAVGEQYF; cdr3_nt: TGTGCCAGCAGCTTAGCGGCGGTGGGTGAGCAGTACTTC
v_call: TRBV6-5; j_call: TRBJ1-2; d_call: -; clone_size: -; cdr3_aa: CASSVGGYYGYTF; cdr3_nt: TGTGCCAGCAGTGTAGGGGGTTATTATGGCTACACCTTC
v_call: TRBV12-5; j_call: TRBJ1-2; d_call: -; clone_size: few; cdr3_aa: CASGLEVPLYGYTF; cdr3_nt: TGTGCTAGTGGTTTAGAGGTTCCGCTCTATGGCTACACCTTC
v_call: TRBV13; j_call: TRBJ2-3; d_call: TRBD1; clone_size: -; cdr3_aa: CASSLVQGADTQYF; cdr3_nt: TGTGCCAGCAGCTTAGTCCAGGGGGCCGATACGCAGTATTTT
v_call: TRBV5-4; j_call: TRBJ2-7; d_call: -; clone_size: -; cdr3_aa: CASSLEAPTYEQYF; cdr3_nt: TGTGCCAGCAGCTTGGAGGCGCCTACCTACGAGCAGTACTTC
v_call: TRBV14; j_call: TRBJ2-1; d_call: TRBD2; clone_size: -; cdr3_aa: CASSQIASGLLMEQFF; cdr3_nt: TGTGCCAGCAGCCAGATCGCTAGCGGACTCCTTATGGAGCAGTTCTTC
v_call: TRBV7-9; j_call: TRBJ2-5; d_call: -; clone_size: -; cdr3_aa: CASSLLEKETQYF; cdr3_nt: TGTGCCAGCAGCTTACTAGAAAAAGAGACCCAGTACTTC